One sample yielded the 19 T cell receptor beta chains listed below, sequenced in a study of T-cell memory formation after mild COVID-19. Via MiXCR, TCRdb re-called the 5' RACE reads, giving one row per CDR3 protein. The repertoire consists of about 120,000 distinct CDR3 sequences, with about 24% occurring once and the leading ten covering around 41%. The sample comprised PBMCs or a T cell subset sorted from them (not recorded which). These receptors all stem from a man in his late teens or twenties who had mild COVID-19 (a few samples of this study predate the infection). Cell type and time point are not known.

This clonotype was counted a few times. The chain is built from TRBV7-8 and TRBJ2-1; 12 bases map to TRBD2. Germline lookup yields CDR1 SGHVS and CDR2 FQNEAQ. V shed 1 base, J shed 6 bases, and the junction held 7 bases outside the gene matches. The CDR3 is 17 residues long. This CDR3 is CASSLGKTSGGSNEQFF. DNA of the CDR3: TGTGCCAGCAGCTTAGGGAAGACTAGCGGGGGATCCAATGAGCAGTTCTTC. Full variable domain (outside the CDR3, taken from reference TRBV7-8 and TRBJ2-1): GAGVSQSPRYKVAKRGQDVALRCDPISGHVSLFWYQQALGQGPEFLTYFQNEAQLDKSGLPSDRFFAERPEGSVSTLKIQRTQQEDSAVYLCASSLGKTSGGSNEQFFGPGTRLTVL.

This clonotype turned up a few times. The J gene is TRBJ2-7, the V gene TRBV5-4; 9 nucleotides align to TRBD1. The germline gives CDR1 SGHNT, CDR2 YYREEE (reference sequence). V gave up 4 bases and J gave up 2 bases; unmatched junction bases: 7. There are 15 residues in the CDR3. In DNA, the CDR3 is TGTGCCAGCAGCGGCACCGGGACAGGGACCTACGAGCAGTACTTC. Translation: CASSGTGTGTYEQYF.

The V gene is TRBV28, the J gene TRBJ1-1; 7 positions match TRBD1. V lost 5 bases, J lost 4 bases, and 10 bases stayed unmatched. This CDR3 is 15 amino acids long. The germline CDR1 and CDR2 sequences are MDHEN and SYDVKM. The CDR3: CASSLGQLVFTEAFF. The CDR3 DNA reads as TGTGCCAGCAGTCTGGGACAGCTGGTTTTCACTGAAGCTTTCTTT.

This clonotype was seen a few times. Because the CDR3's place on the DNA is in doubt, the DNA is left out and the CDR3 is given as listed by TCRdb. CDR3 residues: CASSILGIHNEQFF. V is TRBV12-3 or TRBV12-4 and J is TRBJ2-1. The CDR3 is 14 amino acids in total, end residues counted.

The chain employs TRBV4-1 and TRBJ1-2; 8 nucleotides agree with TRBD1. The CDR3 is made up of 17 amino acids. Germline assignment: CDR1 MGHRA and CDR2 YSYEKL. V gave up 4 bases and J gave up 2 bases; unmatched junction bases: 12. The CDR3 bases are TGCGCCAGCAGCCGGCAGACGGACAGGGCCCTGAACTATGGCTACACCTTC. The encoded protein is CASSRQTDRALNYGYTF.

This rearrangement joins TRBV12-3 or TRBV12-4 to TRBJ1-4; possibly TRBD1 for D (5 bases). Trimming left V 5 bases short and J 0 bases short, with 10 bases between. CDR3 length equals 15 residues. The CDR3: CASSKTVTTNEKLFF. CDR3 bases: TGTGCCAGCAGTAAGACAGTCACAACTAATGAAAAACTGTTTTTT.

Only a few counts were recorded for this clonotype. The chain has TRBV29-1 and TRBJ1-2; weak D call: TRBD1 (6 bases). The V end lost 4 bases, the J end lost 1 base, and 16 bases lay between the germline ends. The V gene's germline CDR1 is SQVTM and CDR2 ANQGSEA. CDR3 length: 15 amino acids. DNA of the CDR3: TGCAGCGTTGCAATCCCGGGACAACTTAACTATGGCTACACCTTC. Translation: CSVAIPGQLNYGYTF.

On this clonotype itself: One end of the junction fails to match germline, which may point to a read error. The chain links TRBV6-5 to TRBJ2-1; D perhaps matches TRBD2 (6 bases). The CDR3 runs 16 residues. CDR1 is MNHEY, CDR2 SVGAGI, per germline. CDR3 amino acids: CASSNSYGSGYNEQFF. CDR3 nucleotides: TGTGCCAGCAGTAACTCGTATGGTAGCGGTTACAATGAGCAGTTCTTC.

This clonotype came up a few times. The chain is built from TRBV7-6 and TRBJ1-2; TRBD1 might be the D (5 bases). The CDR3 length is 14 residues. The V and J ends lost 5 bases and 12 bases respectively, with 22 bases between them. Germline V gives CDR1 SGHVS, CDR2 FNYEAQ. For the CDR3, the DNA is TGTGCCAGCAGCCCACAGGCTAAAGGCGGTTTCGACACCTTC. Amino acid sequence: CASSPQAKGGFDTF.

This chain connects TRBV5-1 to TRBJ1-1; D gene ambiguous. The germline V and J ends were trimmed by 4 bases and 4 bases, with 8 bases remaining between them. Germline V CDR1 and CDR2: SGHRS, YFSETQ. CDR3 length equals 12 residues. The CDR3 bases are TGCGCCAGCAGCGGCATGACCACTGAAGCTTTCTTT. This sequence encodes CASSGMTTEAFF.

The rearrangement links TRBV28 to TRBJ2-6; D not certain. The ends were cut back, 4 bases at V and 1 base at J, with 17 bases in the middle. The CDR3 contains 18 residues. CDR1 is MDHEN, CDR2 SYDVKM, per germline. CDR3 region: CASSSPGLHPSGANVLTF. CDR3 in DNA: TGTGCCAGCAGTTCACCCGGCCTACACCCGTCTGGGGCCAACGTCCTGACTTTC.

This clonotype was counted a few times. The chain recombines TRBV27 with TRBJ2-5; possible D gene TRBD1, 6 bases. The germline gives CDR1 MNHEY, CDR2 SMNVEV (reference sequence). The CDR3 has 12 amino acids. V was clipped by 3 bases and J by 13 bases, with 15 bases between them. The CDR3 sequence: CASSFTGSARYF. The CDR3, as DNA: TGTGCCAGCAGTTTCACAGGGTCGGCGCGGTACTTC.

This clonotype appeared a few times. The chain couples TRBV7-9 to TRBJ2-1; 7 bases are shared with TRBD2. The V segment lost 1 base and the J segment 7 bases; nucleotides outside the gene matches: 1. This CDR3 contains 13 residues. CDR1 is SEHNR, CDR2 FQNEAQ, per germline (reference sequence). The CDR3 DNA reads TGTGCCAGCAGCTTAGGGACTAGGAATGAGCAGTTCTTC. Residues: CASSLGTRNEQFF.

This clonotype was detected many times. The chain joins TRBV10-3 to TRBJ1-4; D gene unclear. Trimming cost V 0 bases and J 7 bases, with 18 bases left between them. Germline CDR1 is ENHRY and CDR2 is SYGVKD. CDR3 length equals 17 residues. Here the CDR3 reads CAISESTRHPWIEKLFF. DNA for the CDR3: TGTGCCATCAGTGAGTCGACGCGGCACCCGTGGATTGAAAAACTGTTTTTT.

This CDR3 reads CASSLSLKTQYF. DNA for the CDR3: TGTGCCAGCAGCTTGTCATTGAAGACCCAGTACTTC. The chain has TRBV11-2 and TRBJ2-5, with D hard to call. The V end was cut by 3 bases, the J end by 6 bases, with 8 bases between. CDR1 and CDR2 from the germline V gene are SGHAT and FQNNGV. CDR3 length: 12 amino acids.

This clonotype has only a few counts. The rearrangement uses TRBV3-1 and TRBJ2-3, with D tentatively TRBD2 (7 bases). Germline loops: CDR1 LGHDT, CDR2 YNNKEL (reference sequence). V was trimmed by 4 bases and J by 2 bases, leaving 13 bases between them. There are 15 residues in the CDR3. CDR3 nucleotides: TGTGCCAGCAGCCGAGGGAGGGGGAACACAGATACGCAGTATTTT. This codes for CASSRGRGNTDTQYF.

There are many counts of this clonotype. The chain links TRBV29-1 to TRBJ2-7, with a tentative D call TRBD2 (5 bases). Trimming left V 3 bases short and J 3 bases short, with 9 bases between. This CDR3 has 12 amino acids. CDR1 SQVTM and CDR2 ANQGSEA come from the germline V gene. The DNA for the CDR3 is TGCAGCGTTGAGCTTCGGGACTACGAGCAGTACTTC. Translated, it gives CSVELRDYEQYF.

The chain links TRBV7-3 to TRBJ1-2, with D unresolved. Deletions cut 2 bases from V and 4 bases from J, with 14 bases between. Germline V gene data show CDR1 as SGHTA and CDR2 as FQGTGA. The CDR3 is 15 amino acids. The DNA of the CDR3 is TGTGCCAGCAGCTTAGTCCCCGGAGCGGGCTATGGCTACACCTTC. This codes for CASSLVPGAGYGYTF.

The table lists this clonotype with a few counts. CDR3 nucleotide sequence: TGTGCCAGCAGCCGAGGGGTCCTATCCACCGGGGAGCTGTTTTTT. It specifies CASSRGVLSTGELFF. The J gene is TRBJ2-2, the V gene TRBV4-2; D possibly matches TRBD1 or TRBD2 (5 bases each). Trimming removed 4 bases from V and 4 bases from J, with 13 bases in between. There are 15 residues in the CDR3. In germline, CDR1 is LGHNA, CDR2 YNFKEQ.